The source of this T cell receptor beta chain is a study of metastatic and nonmetastatic thyroid tumors. The wider study: Repertoire data that came from the blood and tumor or nodule tissue of malignant and benign thyroid patients were compared.

Study processing details: It was from CDR3 differences across clinicopathological groups that a distant-metastasis classifier for papillary thyroid cancer was built. MiXCR was used by TCRdb to re-call the PCR reads. It is TCRdb's table, rather than the study itself, that gives the V and J calls and clone size. The data show under 55,000 clones, with about a sixth seen just once and about 2.7% held by the top ten. Thyroid surgery had not been preceded by any treatment in any patient. CDR1 is MDHEN, CDR2 SYDVKM, per germline. V lost 6 bases and J 7 bases, leaving 23 bases between the germline ends. This CDR3 spans 16 amino acids. This clone was counted many times.

The receptor was derived from a female donor with papillary thyroid cancer or a benign thyroid nodule (not recorded which). Some clones in this sample may be carry-over from other donors' samples. J is TRBJ2-3 and V is TRBV28, with D perhaps matching TRBD2 (6 bases). Sequenced sample: blood. The CDR3 nucleotides are TGTGCCAGCAGCTCCCCGACTAGTCCCCGTTTGTATACGCAGTATTTT. This encodes CASSSPTSPRLYTQYF.